This T cell receptor beta chain came from a study of Ad26.COV2.S vaccination and SARS-CoV-2 variants. Study-wide background: Donor joined the COV1001 Ad26.COV2.S trial arm. The study, taken as a whole, reports: The TCR-based breadth and depth measures might underestimate overall T cell responses. Vaccine recipients had higher spike-specific TCR breadth than placebo recipients.

To note about this clone: Its antigen remains unknown.

Sequenced by immunoSEQ multiplex PCR; TCRdb stores in-frame clones only, minus some. The sample holds about 680,000 clones; roughly 90% are singletons and the top ten take over 1.3%. The sample's treatment: some 19 received Ad26.COV2.S at low or high dose, single or two shots; about 5 received placebo; per-sample allocation not given. Sample collection was performed on day 63 after the first vaccine or placebo injection. Trimming removed 5 bases from V and 5 bases from J, with 10 bases in between. CDR3 size: 12 residues. Specimen: peripheral blood, collected in a trial of Ad26.COV2.S vaccine versus placebo. The chain is built from TRBV12-3 or TRBV12-4 and TRBJ2-7; the D gene is possibly TRBD1 (6 bases). This TCR was sampled from a person between 18 and 60 years old who received the Ad26.COV2.S COVID-19 vaccine or a placebo. The DNA of the CDR3 is TGTGCCAGCAGTACAGGGTACCACGAGCAGTACTTC. Its protein is CASSTGYHEQYF.